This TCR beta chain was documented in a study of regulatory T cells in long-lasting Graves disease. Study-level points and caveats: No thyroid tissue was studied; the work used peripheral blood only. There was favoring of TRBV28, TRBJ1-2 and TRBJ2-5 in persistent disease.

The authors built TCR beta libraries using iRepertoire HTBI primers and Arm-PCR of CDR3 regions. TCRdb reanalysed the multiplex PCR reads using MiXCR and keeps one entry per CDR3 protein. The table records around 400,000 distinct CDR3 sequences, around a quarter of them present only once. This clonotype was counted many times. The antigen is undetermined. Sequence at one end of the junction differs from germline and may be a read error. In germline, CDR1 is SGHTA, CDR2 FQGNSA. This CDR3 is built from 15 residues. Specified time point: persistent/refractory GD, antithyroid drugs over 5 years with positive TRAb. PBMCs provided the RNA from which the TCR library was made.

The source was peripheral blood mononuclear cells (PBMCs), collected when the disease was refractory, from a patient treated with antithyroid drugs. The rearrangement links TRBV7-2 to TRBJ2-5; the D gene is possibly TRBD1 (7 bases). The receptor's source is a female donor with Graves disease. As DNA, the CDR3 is TGTGCCAGCAGCTTAGTTGCGGGACAGCAAGCGACCCAGTACTTC. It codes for CASSLVAGQQATQYF.